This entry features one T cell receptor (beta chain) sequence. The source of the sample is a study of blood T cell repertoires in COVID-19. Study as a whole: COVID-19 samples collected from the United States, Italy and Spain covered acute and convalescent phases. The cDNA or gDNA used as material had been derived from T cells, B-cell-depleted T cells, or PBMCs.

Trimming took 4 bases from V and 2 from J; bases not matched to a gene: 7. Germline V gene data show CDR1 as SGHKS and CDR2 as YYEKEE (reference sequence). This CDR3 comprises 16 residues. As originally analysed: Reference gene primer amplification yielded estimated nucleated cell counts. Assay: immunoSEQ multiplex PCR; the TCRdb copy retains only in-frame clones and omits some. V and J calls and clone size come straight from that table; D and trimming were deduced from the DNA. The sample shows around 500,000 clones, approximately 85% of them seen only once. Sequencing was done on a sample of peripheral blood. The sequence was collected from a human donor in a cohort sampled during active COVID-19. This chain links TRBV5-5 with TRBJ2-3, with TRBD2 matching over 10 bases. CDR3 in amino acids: CASSPRTSGNTDTQYF. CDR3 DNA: TGTGCCAGCAGCCCCCGGACTAGCGGTAACACAGATACGCAGTATTTT. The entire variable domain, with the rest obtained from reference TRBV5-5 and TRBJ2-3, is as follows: DAGVTQSPTHLIKTRGQQVTLRCSPISGHKSVSWYQQVLGQGPQFIFQYYEKEERGRGNFPDRFSARQFPNYSSELNVNALLLGDSALYLCASSPRTSGNTDTQYFGPGTRLTVL.